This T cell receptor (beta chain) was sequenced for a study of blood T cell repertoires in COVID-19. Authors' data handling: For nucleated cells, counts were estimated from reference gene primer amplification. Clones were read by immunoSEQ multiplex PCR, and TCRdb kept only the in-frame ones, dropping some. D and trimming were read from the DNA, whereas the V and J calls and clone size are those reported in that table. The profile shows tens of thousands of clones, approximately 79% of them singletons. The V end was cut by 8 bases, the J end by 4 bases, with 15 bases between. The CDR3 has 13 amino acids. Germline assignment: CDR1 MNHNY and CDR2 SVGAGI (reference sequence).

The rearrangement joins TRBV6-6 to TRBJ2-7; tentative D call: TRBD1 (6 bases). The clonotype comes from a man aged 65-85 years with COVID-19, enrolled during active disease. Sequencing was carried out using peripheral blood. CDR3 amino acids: CASGRQVPYEQYF. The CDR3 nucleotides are TGTGCCAGCGGGCGACAGGTCCCGTACGAGCAGTACTTC.